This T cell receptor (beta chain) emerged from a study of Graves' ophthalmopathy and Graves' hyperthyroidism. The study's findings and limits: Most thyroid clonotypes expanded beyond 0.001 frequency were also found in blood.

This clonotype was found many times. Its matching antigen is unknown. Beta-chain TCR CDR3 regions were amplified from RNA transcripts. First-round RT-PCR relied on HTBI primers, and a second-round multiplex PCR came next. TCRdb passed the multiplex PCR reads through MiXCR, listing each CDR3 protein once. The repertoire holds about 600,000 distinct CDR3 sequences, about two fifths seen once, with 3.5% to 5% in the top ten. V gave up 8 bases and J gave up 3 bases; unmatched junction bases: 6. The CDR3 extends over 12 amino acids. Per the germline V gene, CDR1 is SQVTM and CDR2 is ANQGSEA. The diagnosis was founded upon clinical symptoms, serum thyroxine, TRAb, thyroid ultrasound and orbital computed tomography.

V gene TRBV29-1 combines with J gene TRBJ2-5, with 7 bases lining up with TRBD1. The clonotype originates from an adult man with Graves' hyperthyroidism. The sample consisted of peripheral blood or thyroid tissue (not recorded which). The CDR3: CSCGQVKETQYF. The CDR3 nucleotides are TGCAGCTGCGGACAGGTTAAAGAGACCCAGTACTTC.